The 3 T cell receptor beta chains given below trace back to one sample, sequenced in a study of long-term antiretroviral therapy in people with HIV. The assay, immunoSEQ v3.0, was run at survey level. The protocol was immunoSEQ multiplex PCR, while the TCRdb copy is restricted to in-frame clones and leaves out a portion. The sample consists of fewer than 35,000 clones, 82% of them appearing once. This specimen was unsorted PBMCs, taken 2.9 years after starting antiretroviral therapy. Receptors were obtained from a man in his forties or fifties with HIV.

The DNA for the CDR3 is TGCGCCAGCAGCCAAGTAGGGGCTCTAGTCAATGAGCAGTTCTTC. This codes for CASSQVGALVNEQFF. This rearrangement joins TRBV4-1 to TRBJ2-1; D might be TRBD1 (5 bases). CDR1 is MGHRA and CDR2 is YSYEKL in the germline V gene. This CDR3 region has 15 residues. With 1 base removed from V and 6 bases from J, the gap between germline ends came to 13 bases.

The gene calls are TRBV7-6 and TRBJ2-3; D is perhaps TRBD2 (6 bases). From germline, CDR1 is SGHVS and CDR2 FNYEAQ. Trimming cost V 1 base and J 0 bases, with 8 bases left between them. The CDR3 covers 15 residues. DNA for the CDR3: TGTGCCAGCAGCTTAGTAGCGGCTAGCACAGATACGCAGTATTTT. Protein: CASSLVAASTDTQYF. The full variable domain, with the rest looked up from reference TRBV7-6 and TRBJ2-3, is GAGVSQSPRYKVTKRGQDVALRCDPISGHVSLYWYRQALGQGPEFLTYFNYEAQQDKSGLPNDRFSAERPEGSISTLTIQRTEQRDSAMYRCASSLVAASTDTQYFGPGTRLTVL.

V is TRBV7-9 and J is TRBJ1-6; no definite D call. The CDR3 runs 14 residues. The germline gives CDR1 SEHNR, CDR2 FQNEAQ (reference sequence). V lost 3 bases, J lost 8 bases, and 11 bases lay in between. CDR3: CASSFRISDSPLHF. The CDR3, as DNA: TGTGCCAGCAGCTTCCGTATATCAGATTCACCCCTCCACTTT.